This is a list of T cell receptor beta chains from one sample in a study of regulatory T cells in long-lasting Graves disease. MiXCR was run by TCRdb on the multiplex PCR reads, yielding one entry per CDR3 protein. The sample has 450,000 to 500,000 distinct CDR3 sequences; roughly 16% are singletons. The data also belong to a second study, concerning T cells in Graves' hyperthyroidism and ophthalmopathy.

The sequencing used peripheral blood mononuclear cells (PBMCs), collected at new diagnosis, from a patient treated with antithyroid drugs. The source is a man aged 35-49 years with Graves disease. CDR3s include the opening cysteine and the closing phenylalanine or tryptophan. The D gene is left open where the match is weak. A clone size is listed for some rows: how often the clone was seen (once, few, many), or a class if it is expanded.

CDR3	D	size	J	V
CASSYDSGWETQYF	.	many	TRBJ2-5	TRBV6-5
CASSPPGGAKNIQYF	TRBD2	.	TRBJ2-4	TRBV18
CASRWTAGGDGYTF	.	many	TRBJ1-2	TRBV27
CASSTTDYYYNEQFF	.	.	TRBJ2-1	TRBV9
CASSSGSESGQYF	.	.	TRBJ2-7	TRBV6-5
CASSSGTPEDEQFF	.	once	TRBJ2-1	TRBV11-2
CSAPGLRYNEQFF	.	many	TRBJ2-1	TRBV20-1
CASEEAAGQRNTEAFF	TRBD1	many	TRBJ1-1	TRBV7-2
CASSLSLGGYEQYF	.	many	TRBJ2-7	TRBV12-3/TRBV12-4
CSARDYGRGTSYEQYF	.	few	TRBJ2-7	TRBV20-1
CASSPQLGEQFF	.	many	TRBJ2-1	TRBV27
CASSQDPGQGNSPLHF	TRBD1	.	TRBJ1-6	TRBV4-2
CASSRLAPLGEQYF	.	.	TRBJ2-7	TRBV3-1
CAWNRPGLTNTEAFF	.	few	TRBJ1-1	TRBV30
CASSPGLDTYEQYF	.	many	TRBJ2-7	TRBV7-3
CASSLLAGGTLATQYF	TRBD2	many	TRBJ2-3	TRBV7-8
CASSYPPLLGENTEAFF	.	.	TRBJ1-1	TRBV6-2/TRBV6-3
CASSYQEGGELFF	.	many	TRBJ2-2	TRBV6-5
CASSVYRDLGNEQFF	.	few	TRBJ2-1	TRBV9
CASARTSTNEQFF	.	few	TRBJ2-1	TRBV18
CSASIPSGVQETQYF	TRBD2	many	TRBJ2-5	TRBV20-1
CASSLRAQLETQYF	.	few	TRBJ2-5	TRBV7-8
CASSLVPSGSYNEQFF	TRBD2	few	TRBJ2-1	TRBV5-1
CASSRDRGPTGELFF	TRBD1	few	TRBJ2-2	TRBV19
CASSLLGGNVYNEQFF	TRBD2	.	TRBJ2-1	TRBV7-3
CASSLGFQGAQYF	TRBD1	.	TRBJ2-5	TRBV28
CASSGTSGRAGELFF	TRBD2	.	TRBJ2-2	TRBV5-1
CASSLGSAEKRELFF	.	many	TRBJ2-2	TRBV5-1
CASSVGLLNTGELFF	.	.	TRBJ2-2	TRBV5-4
CASSWGTSGDYEQYF	TRBD2	.	TRBJ2-7	TRBV28
CASSPSGRKDTQYF	TRBD2	many	TRBJ2-3	TRBV3-1
CASSLGTRQGAANYGYTF	TRBD1	many	TRBJ1-2	TRBV5-4
CSAHRGGGVGEQYF	TRBD2	.	TRBJ2-7	TRBV20-1
CASSEYSPGGYTF	.	.	TRBJ1-2	TRBV6-1
CSVDGTGEEETQYF	.	.	TRBJ2-5	TRBV29-1
CASSFLRGVGNEQFF	.	few	TRBJ2-1	TRBV12-3/TRBV12-4
CVSSLTSGTSGRVPRFF	TRBD2	few	TRBJ2-1	TRBV5-1
CSARETGTDTQYF	.	many	TRBJ2-3	TRBV20-1
CASSLKAHNEQFF	.	few	TRBJ2-1	TRBV7-2
CASRPGLAASNEQFF	TRBD2	.	TRBJ2-1	TRBV3-1
CASSNGRYDADEQFF	.	few	TRBJ2-1	TRBV7-2